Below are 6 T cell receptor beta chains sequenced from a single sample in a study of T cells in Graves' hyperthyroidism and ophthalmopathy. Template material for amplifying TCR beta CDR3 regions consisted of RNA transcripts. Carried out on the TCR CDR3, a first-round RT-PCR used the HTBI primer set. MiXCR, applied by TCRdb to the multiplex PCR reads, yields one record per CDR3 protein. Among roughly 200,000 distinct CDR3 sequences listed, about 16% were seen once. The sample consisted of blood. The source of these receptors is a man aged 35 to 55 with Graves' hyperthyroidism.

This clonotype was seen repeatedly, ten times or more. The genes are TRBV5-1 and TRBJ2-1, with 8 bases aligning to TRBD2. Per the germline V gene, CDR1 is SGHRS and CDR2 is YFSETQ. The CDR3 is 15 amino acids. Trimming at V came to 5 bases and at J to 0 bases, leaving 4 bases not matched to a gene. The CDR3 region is CASSPGTSSYNEQFF. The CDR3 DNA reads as TGCGCCAGCAGTCCGGGGACTAGCTCCTACAATGAGCAGTTCTTC.

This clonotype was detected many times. In nucleotides, the CDR3 is TGTGCCACCAGTTCGAGTCCGATCTATGGCTACACCTTC. Translated: CATSSSPIYGYTF. V and J are TRBV15 and TRBJ1-2; D is ambiguous. The V gene lost 6 bases and the J gene lost 4 bases, with 12 bases spanning the gap. The germline gives CDR1 LNHNV, CDR2 YYDKDF (reference sequence). There are 13 residues in the CDR3.

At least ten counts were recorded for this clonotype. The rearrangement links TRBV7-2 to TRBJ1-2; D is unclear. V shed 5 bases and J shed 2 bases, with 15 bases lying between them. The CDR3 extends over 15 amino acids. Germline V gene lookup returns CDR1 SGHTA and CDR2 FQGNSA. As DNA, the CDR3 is TGTGCCAGCAGCCTTTACTGGGCTGGAAACTATGGCTACACCTTC. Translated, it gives CASSLYWAGNYGYTF.

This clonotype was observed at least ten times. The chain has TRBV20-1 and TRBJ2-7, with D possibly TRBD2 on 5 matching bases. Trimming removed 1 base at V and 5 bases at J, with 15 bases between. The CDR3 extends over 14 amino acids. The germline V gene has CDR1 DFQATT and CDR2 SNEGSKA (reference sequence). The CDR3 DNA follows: TGCAGTGCTAGAGGACGGGGATCCTTAGACGAGCAGTACTTC. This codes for CSARGRGSLDEQYF.

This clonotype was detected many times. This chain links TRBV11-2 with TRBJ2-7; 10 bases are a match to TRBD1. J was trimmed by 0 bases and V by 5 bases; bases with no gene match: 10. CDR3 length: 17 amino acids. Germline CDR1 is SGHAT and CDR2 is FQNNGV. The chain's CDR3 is CASSADRDRGLSYEQYF. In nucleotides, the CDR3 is TGTGCCAGCAGCGCCGACCGGGACAGGGGCCTCTCCTACGAGCAGTACTTC.

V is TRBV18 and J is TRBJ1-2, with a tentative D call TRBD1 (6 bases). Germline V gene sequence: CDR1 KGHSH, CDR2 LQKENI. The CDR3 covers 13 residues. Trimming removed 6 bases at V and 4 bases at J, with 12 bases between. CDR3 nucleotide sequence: TGTGCCAGCTCGGCTGACAGGTTCTATGGCTACACCTTC. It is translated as CASSADRFYGYTF.